This entry lists 6 T cell receptor beta chains sequenced from one sample in a study of response to subunit inactivated influenza vaccine. TCRdb reanalysed the RT-PCR reads using MiXCR and keeps one entry per CDR3 protein. The repertoire has hundreds of thousands of distinct CDR3 sequences, approximately 14% of them found once; the top ten carry 7.5% to 9%. Sequenced material: PBMCs from blood, taken 14 to 15 days before vaccination. The source of these receptors is a man aged 50 to 59 who received an inactivated influenza vaccine.

This clonotype was observed a handful of times. At one end, the junction sequence differs from germline, possibly due to a read error. The chain carries TRBV5-1 and TRBJ2-7; 8 nucleotides agree with TRBD1. The CDR3 is 11 residues long. Germline values: CDR1 SGHRS, CDR2 YFSETQ. The DNA of the CDR3 is TGCGCCAGCAGCTTTTCAGGGGGCCCCCCGTTC. The encoded protein is CASSFSGGPPF.

The gene calls are TRBV29-1 and TRBJ2-5; TRBD2 is a possible D gene (7 bases). Trimming pared 7 bases from V and 4 bases from J, leaving 16 bases between. Germline assignment: CDR1 SQVTM and CDR2 ANQGSEA. The CDR3 totals 13 residues. The CDR3 coding sequence is TGCAGCGCCCAAGGGGGGAGGGGAGAGACCCAGTACTTC. Its translation: CSAQGGRGETQYF.

This clonotype has more than one count but fewer than ten. The chain employs TRBV5-1 and TRBJ2-1; tentatively, D is TRBD1 (6 bases). This CDR3 contains 14 residues. In germline, CDR1 is SGHRS, CDR2 YFSETQ. V lost 6 bases, J lost 4 bases, and 14 bases lay in between. CDR3 DNA sequence: TGCGCCAGCACAGCCGGGACACTGTACAATGAGCAGTTCTTC. It encodes CASTAGTLYNEQFF.

The chain combines TRBV4-2 with TRBJ2-3, with 7 bases identical to TRBD1. Germline CDR1 is LGHNA and CDR2 is YNFKEQ. With V trimmed by 0 bases and J by 5 bases, 11 bases remained unmatched. The CDR3 length is 17 residues. DNA of the CDR3: TGTGCCAGCAGCCAAGATGGGGCTGGCTCAGGGGGAGATACGCAGTATTTT. It is translated as CASSQDGAGSGGDTQYF.

The rearrangement links TRBV20-1 to TRBJ2-1, with a tentative D call TRBD1 (5 bases). This CDR3 has 14 residues. Per the germline V gene, CDR1 is DFQATT and CDR2 is SNEGSKA (reference sequence). Deletions cut 0 bases from V and 8 bases from J, with 14 bases between. CDR3 DNA sequence: TGCAGTGCTAGAGACAGGGTGGGTTGGGATGAGCAGTTCTTC. This encodes CSARDRVGWDEQFF.

The chain uses TRBV20-1 and TRBJ2-2, with D unresolved. The CDR3 runs 11 residues. V was pared by 0 bases and J by 8 bases, with 4 bases between. Germline loops: CDR1 DFQATT, CDR2 SNEGSKA (reference sequence). CDR3 coding DNA: TGCAGTGCTAGAGATGTGGGGGAGCTGTTTTTT. It encodes CSARDVGELFF.